This entry lists 8 T cell receptor beta chains sequenced from one sample in a study of blood T cell repertoires in COVID-19. Using immunoSEQ multiplex PCR, the repertoire was profiled, and TCRdb retains in-frame clones only, with some absent. The top ten hold roughly 15% of the sample, which has about 160,000 clones, roughly 78% seen once. Sequenced input: peripheral blood. These TCRs come from a human donor with acute or convalescent COVID-19. The donor label of this sample is uncertain.

J is TRBJ2-2 and V is TRBV3-1 (or the pseudogene TRBV3-2); tentatively, D is TRBD1 (5 bases). CDR3 size: 12 residues. Germline values: CDR1 LGHDT, CDR2 YNNKEL (reference sequence). V lost 5 bases to trimming and J lost 7 bases, with 8 bases between them. The CDR3 region has the DNA TGTGCCAGCAGCTTAACAGGCGGGGAGCTGTTTTTT. It is translated as CASSLTGGELFF.

This clone was seen only once. The rearrangement uses TRBV19 and TRBJ1-4; 7 nucleotides match TRBD1. Germline values: CDR1 LNHDA, CDR2 SQIVND (reference sequence). V gave up 0 bases and J gave up 4 bases; unmatched junction bases: 5. The length of the CDR3 is 16 residues. This CDR3 reads CASSIDRQGRNEKLFF. In DNA form, the CDR3 reads TGTGCCAGTAGTATAGATCGACAGGGTCGTAATGAAAAACTGTTTTTT.

The rearrangement uses TRBV5-5 and TRBJ1-2, with 7 bases that match TRBD1. Germline CDR1 reads SGHKS; CDR2 reads YYEKEE (reference sequence). After removal of 0 bases from V and 8 bases from J, the junction contained 7 bases not matched to a gene. This CDR3 is built from 14 residues. CDR3 loop: CASSLEEGARGYTF. The CDR3 coding sequence is TGTGCCAGCAGCTTGGAGGAGGGGGCGCGCGGCTACACCTTC.

The rearrangement uses TRBV3-1 (or the pseudogene TRBV3-2) and TRBJ1-1; 9 bases line up with TRBD1. The CDR3 length is 15 residues. The J segment lost 3 bases and the V segment lost 6 bases, leaving 8 bases of the junction unmatched. The V gene's germline CDR1 is LGHDT and CDR2 YNNKEL (reference sequence). CDR3 nucleotides: TGTGCCAGCAGTAAGCGGGACAGGGAGGACACTGAAGCTTTCTTT. It encodes CASSKRDREDTEAFF.

CDR3 loop: CASSLWGTGDLGYTF. The CDR3 region has the DNA TGTGCCAGCAGCTTGTGGGGGACAGGGGACTTGGGCTACACCTTC. The genes are TRBV5-5 and TRBJ1-2; 10 bases fit TRBD1. With 1 base clipped from V and 8 bases from J, the junction kept 8 bases outside the gene matches. The CDR3 runs to 15 residues. Germline CDR1 is SGHKS and CDR2 is YYEKEE (reference sequence).

In DNA, the CDR3 is TGTGCCACAACAGGGGTCCCCCCTACTTATAATTCACCCCTCCACTTT. It translates to CATTGVPPTYNSPLHF. The chain combines TRBV10-3 with TRBJ1-6; 7 bases map to TRBD1. Germline lookup yields CDR1 ENHRY and CDR2 SYGVKD. The ends lost 10 bases at V and 4 bases at J; junction bases unmatched: 13. The CDR3 is 16 residues long.

CDR3 sequence (DNA): TGTGCCAGCAGTTCCAGGGACACTGAAGCTTTCTTT. This gives the protein CASSSRDTEAFF. The chain carries TRBV6-5 and TRBJ1-1, with D perhaps TRBD1 (5 bases). Germline V gives CDR1 MNHEY, CDR2 SVGAGI. V gave up 4 bases and J gave up 3 bases, with 6 bases separating them. There are 12 residues in the CDR3.

The chain employs TRBV5-1 and TRBJ1-5; D might be TRBD1 (5 bases). CDR1 and CDR2 from the germline V gene are SGHRS and YFSETQ. The V end was cut by 0 bases, the J end by 6 bases, with 16 bases between. The CDR3 has 16 amino acids. The CDR3 DNA reads TGCGCCAGCAGCTTGGCCGGGCAGGGAACAGGTCAGCCCCAGCATTTT. It specifies CASSLAGQGTGQPQHF.